This T cell receptor (beta chain) was captured in a study of cytomegalovirus exposure and HLA in healthy donors. Researchers ran the PCR with 60 Vbeta and 13 Jbeta primers. Measured with immunoSEQ multiplex PCR; TCRdb has only the in-frame clones, and not every one. The table includes approximately 150,000 clones, 65% to 80% detected once. This clone showed up just a few times. This CDR3 is built from 15 residues. From germline, CDR1 is LNHNV and CDR2 YYDKDF (reference sequence). Trimming removed 0 bases from V and 7 bases from J; junction bases left unmatched: 5. This chain links TRBV15 with TRBJ2-1; 8 bases line up with TRBD2. This clonotype originated in a male donor in good health and CMV-seronegative. Sequenced input: PBMCs. CDR3 protein: CATSREAAGVNEQFF. The CDR3 DNA is TGTGCCACCAGCAGAGAGGCAGCGGGAGTGAATGAGCAGTTCTTC. Combining the CDR3 with reference TRBV15 and TRBJ2-1 gives the whole variable domain DAMVIQNPRYQVTQFGKPVTLSCSQTLNHNVMYWYQQKSSQAPKLLFHYYDKDFNNEADTPDNFQSRRPNTSFCFLDIRSPGLGDTAMYLCATSREAAGVNEQFFGPGTRLTVL.